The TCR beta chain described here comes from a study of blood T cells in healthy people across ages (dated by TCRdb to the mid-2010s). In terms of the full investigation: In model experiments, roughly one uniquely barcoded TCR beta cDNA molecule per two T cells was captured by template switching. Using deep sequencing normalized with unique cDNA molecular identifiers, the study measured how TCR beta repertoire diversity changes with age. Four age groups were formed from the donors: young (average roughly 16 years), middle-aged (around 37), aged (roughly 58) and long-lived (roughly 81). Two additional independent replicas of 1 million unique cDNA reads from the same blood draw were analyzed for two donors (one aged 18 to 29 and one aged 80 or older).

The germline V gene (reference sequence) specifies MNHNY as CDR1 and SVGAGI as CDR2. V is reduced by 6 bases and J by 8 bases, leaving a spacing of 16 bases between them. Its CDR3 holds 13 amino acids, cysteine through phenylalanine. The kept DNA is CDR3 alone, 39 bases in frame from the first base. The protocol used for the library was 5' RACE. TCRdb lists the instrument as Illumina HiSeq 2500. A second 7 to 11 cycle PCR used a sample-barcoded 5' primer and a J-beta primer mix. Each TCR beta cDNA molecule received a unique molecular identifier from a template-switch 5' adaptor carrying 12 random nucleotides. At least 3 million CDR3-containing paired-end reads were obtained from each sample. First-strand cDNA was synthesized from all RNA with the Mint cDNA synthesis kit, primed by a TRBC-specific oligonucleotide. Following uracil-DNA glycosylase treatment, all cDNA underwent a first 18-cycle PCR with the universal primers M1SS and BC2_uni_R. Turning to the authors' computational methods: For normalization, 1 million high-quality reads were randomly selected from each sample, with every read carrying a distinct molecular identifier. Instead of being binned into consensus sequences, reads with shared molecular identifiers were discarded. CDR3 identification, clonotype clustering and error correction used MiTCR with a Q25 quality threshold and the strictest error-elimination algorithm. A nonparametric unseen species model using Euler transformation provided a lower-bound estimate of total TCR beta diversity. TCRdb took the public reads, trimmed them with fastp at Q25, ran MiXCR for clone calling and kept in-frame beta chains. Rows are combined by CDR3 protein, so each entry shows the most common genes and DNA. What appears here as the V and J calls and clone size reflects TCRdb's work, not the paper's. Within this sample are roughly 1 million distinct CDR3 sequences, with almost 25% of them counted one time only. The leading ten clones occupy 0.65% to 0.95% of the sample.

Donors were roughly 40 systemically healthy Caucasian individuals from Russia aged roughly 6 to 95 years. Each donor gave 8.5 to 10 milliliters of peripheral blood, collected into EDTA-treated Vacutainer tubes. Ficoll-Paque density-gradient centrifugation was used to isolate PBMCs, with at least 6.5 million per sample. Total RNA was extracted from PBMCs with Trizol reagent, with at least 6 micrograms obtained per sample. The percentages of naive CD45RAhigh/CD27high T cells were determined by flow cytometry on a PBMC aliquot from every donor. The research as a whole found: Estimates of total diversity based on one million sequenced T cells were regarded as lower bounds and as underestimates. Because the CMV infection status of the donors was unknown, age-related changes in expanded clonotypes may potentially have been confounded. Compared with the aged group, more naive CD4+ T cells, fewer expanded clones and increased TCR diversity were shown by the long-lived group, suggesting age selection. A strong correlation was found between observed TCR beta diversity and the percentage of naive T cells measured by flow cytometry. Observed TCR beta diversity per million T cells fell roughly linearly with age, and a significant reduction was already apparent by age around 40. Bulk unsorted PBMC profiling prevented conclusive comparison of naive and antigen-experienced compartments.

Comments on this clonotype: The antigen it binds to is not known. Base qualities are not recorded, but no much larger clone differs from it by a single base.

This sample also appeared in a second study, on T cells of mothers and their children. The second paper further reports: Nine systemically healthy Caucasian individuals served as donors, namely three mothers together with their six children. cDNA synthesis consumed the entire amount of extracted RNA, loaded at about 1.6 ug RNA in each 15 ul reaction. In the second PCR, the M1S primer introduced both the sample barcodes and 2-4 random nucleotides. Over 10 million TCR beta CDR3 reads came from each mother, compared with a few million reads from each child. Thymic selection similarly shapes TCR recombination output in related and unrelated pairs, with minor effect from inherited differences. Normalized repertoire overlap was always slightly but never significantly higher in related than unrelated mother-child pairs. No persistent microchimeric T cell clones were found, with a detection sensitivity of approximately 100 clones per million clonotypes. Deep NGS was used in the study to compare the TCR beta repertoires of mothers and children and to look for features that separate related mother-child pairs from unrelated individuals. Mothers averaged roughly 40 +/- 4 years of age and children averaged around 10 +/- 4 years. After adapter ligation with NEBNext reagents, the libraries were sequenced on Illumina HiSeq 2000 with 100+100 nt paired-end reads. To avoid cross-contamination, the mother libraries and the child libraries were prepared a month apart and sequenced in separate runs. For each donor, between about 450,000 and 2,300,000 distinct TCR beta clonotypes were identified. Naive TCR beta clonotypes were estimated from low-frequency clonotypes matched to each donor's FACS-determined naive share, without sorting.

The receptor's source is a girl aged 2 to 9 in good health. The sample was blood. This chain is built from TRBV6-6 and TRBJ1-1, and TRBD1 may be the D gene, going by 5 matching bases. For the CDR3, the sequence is CASSYRDSEEAFF. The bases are TGTGCCAGCAGCTATCGGGACTCAGAGGAAGCTTTCTTT.